The 26 T cell receptor beta chains in this list originate from one sample, sequenced in a study of CD8+ T cells in alopecia areata. After isolation, RNA underwent reverse transcription to generate cDNA as the sequencing template. The data were produced by immunoSEQ multiplex PCR, yet TCRdb's version contains in-frame clones alone and is incomplete. Observed in the sample are approximately 300,000 clones, none of them singletons. Pooled cutaneous lymph node cells were sorted using CD4, CD8alpha, NKG2D, NKG2ACE and other markers. What was sequenced was CD4+ T cells sorted from a lymph node. The receptors originated from a C3H/HeJ mouse with alopecia areata. Mouse strain MHC haplotype: H2-k.

This clone came up a few times. Gene names and germline refer to mouse. With the read ending 4 residues before the CDR3 end, the germline J gene is used to fill in that end. The V call is TRBV13-3, the J call TRBJ1-2; 8 bases are a match to TRBD1. The CDR3 extends over 15 amino acids. V dropped 2 bases and J dropped 0; count of bases not matched to a gene: 3. The germline CDR1 and CDR2 sequences are NNHDY and SYVADS. The part of the CDR3 DNA that was read is TGTGCCAGCAGTGAACAGGGGGGAGCAAACTCC. This sequence encodes CASSEQGGANS. Given in full, the CDR3 is CASSEQGGANSDYTF.

About this clone: Gene labels here are mouse ones. The sequence runs out 4 residues before the end of the CDR3; the remainder is reconstructed from the germline J gene. The V gene is TRBV13-3, the J gene TRBJ1-1; 9 positions match TRBD1. The CDR3 sequence is 14 residues long. V lost 7 bases to trimming and J lost 0 bases; unmatched junction nucleotides: 4. Germline CDR1 and CDR2: NNHDY and SYVADS. CDR3 residues: CASARTGANTEVFF. The CDR3 bases that were read are TGTGCCAGCGCCCGGACAGGGGCAAACACA.

For this clone: Mouse gene names apply. The read halts 4 residues ahead of the CDR3 end, with the missing end drawn from the germline J gene. The V gene is TRBV29, the J gene TRBJ2-1; 10 bases are a match to TRBD1. The CDR3 contains 14 residues. CDR1 MSHET and CDR2 SYDVDS come from the germline V gene. The covered CDR3 bases are TGTGCTAGCAGGCCGGGACAGGGGAGGGCT. Protein: CASRPGQGRA. The CDR3, in full, reads CASRPGQGRAEQFF.

This clone has a handful of counts. All gene names here are mouse names. The part of the CDR3 DNA that was read is TGTGCCAGCAGTGGGACAGTAACAAACTCC. As protein: CASSGTVTNS. The entire CDR3 reads CASSGTVTNSDYTF. The chain employs TRBV13-1 and TRBJ1-2, with D possibly TRBD1 on 6 matching bases. With the read ending 4 residues before the CDR3 end, the germline J gene is used to fill in that end. Germline V gene sequence: CDR1 NSHNY, CDR2 SYGAGN. The CDR3 contains 14 residues. Trimming pared 3 bases from V and 0 bases from J, leaving 9 bases between.

A remark on this clone: Gene labels here are mouse ones. The CDR3 extends 4 residues past the end of the read, so its final part is completed from the germline J gene. The J gene is TRBJ1-1, the V gene TRBV1; a possible D gene is TRBD1 (6 bases). V lost 7 bases and J lost 4, with 13 bases in between. This CDR3 has 13 amino acids. CDR1 and CDR2 from the germline V gene are NSQYPW and LRSPGD (reference sequence). CDR3 region: CTCTGEHGTEVFF. Incomplete CDR3 DNA: TGCACCTGCACAGGGGAACATGGCACA.

The table lists this clone with many counts. Genes and germline come from the mouse. The read halts 4 residues ahead of the CDR3 end, with the missing end drawn from the germline J gene. This same CDR3 is encoded by further DNA sequences in the sample. The chain couples TRBV1 to TRBJ2-7, with TRBD2 identical over 12 bases. Germline assignment: CDR1 NSQYPW and CDR2 LRSPGD (reference sequence). The CDR3 spans 14 residues. The sequenced part of the CDR3 DNA is TGCACCTGCAGTGCAGGGACTGGGGGGGAT. This sequence encodes CTCSAGTGGD. The whole CDR3 protein reads CTCSAGTGGDEQYF.

About this clone itself: Any gene name here is a mouse gene name. The read comes to an end 4 residues before the CDR3 does, leaving the germline J gene to fill in the end. In the same sample, other DNA sequences code for this CDR3. The genes are TRBV13-3 and TRBJ2-3, with 7 bases lining up with TRBD1. The CDR3 has 14 residues. Germline CDR1 NNHDY, CDR2 SYVADS. Trimming removed 3 bases from V and 1 base from J; junction bases left unmatched: 2. The CDR3 bases that were read are TGTGCCAGCAGTGGCGACAGGGGTGCAGAA. Translated, it gives CASSGDRGAE. The complete CDR3 protein is CASSGDRGAETLYF.

This clone was counted only a few times. Each gene name is a mouse one. From the germline J gene comes the end of the CDR3, since the read stops 4 residues before it. The chain has TRBV19 and TRBJ2-7, with D perhaps TRBD1 (5 bases). V lost 2 bases and J 0 bases, leaving 9 bases between the germline ends. CDR1 is FNHDT, CDR2 SITEND, per germline (reference sequence). The CDR3 covers 14 residues. The chain's CDR3 is CASSMPDNSYEQYF. CDR3 DNA (partial): TGTGCCAGCAGTATGCCGGACAACTCCTAT. Drawing the rest from reference TRBV19 and TRBJ2-7, the complete variable domain is GGIITQTPKFLIGQEGQKLTLKCQQNFNHDTMYWYRQDSGKGLRLIYYSITENDLQKGDLSEGYDASREKKSSFSLTVTSAQKNEMAVFLCASSMPDNSYEQYFGPGTRLTVL.

This clone has only a few counts. Germline and genes: mouse. The read gets to within 3 residues of the CDR3 end, and the germline J gene fills in the rest. The chain combines TRBV1 with TRBJ1-6; TRBD1 matches 7 bases. TRBJ1-6 is an ORF, and what it does is uncertain. CDR1 and CDR2 from the germline V gene are NSQYPW and LRSPGD (reference sequence). The CDR3 extends over 15 amino acids. The V gene end was trimmed by 0 bases and the J gene end by 6 bases; junction bases not matched to a gene: 2. CDR3 DNA, as far as it was read: TGCACCTGCAGTGCAGACGGGACAGTTAATTCGCCC. Protein sequence: CTCSADGTVNSP. The whole CDR3 reads CTCSADGTVNSPLYF.

In regard to this clone: The gene symbols are mouse symbols. Coverage ceases 3 residues before the CDR3 finishes, and the germline J gene fills in the end. The chain employs TRBV19 and TRBJ1-6, with unresolved D. TRBJ1-6 is assigned to the ORF class and has an uncertain function. The CDR3 has 14 residues. Germline CDR1 and CDR2: FNHDT and SITEND (reference sequence). The V and J ends lost 4 bases and 3 bases respectively, with 8 bases between them. CDR3 in amino acids: CASSPQIYNSPLYF. The DNA read from the CDR3 is TGTGCCAGCAGTCCGCAGATCTATAATTCGCCC.

Regarding this clone: Each gene name is a mouse one. The missing CDR3 end, 4 residues past where the read stops, is filled in from the germline J gene. J is TRBJ2-3 and V is TRBV13-3; D is unclear. The CDR3 extends over 14 amino acids. V was trimmed by 5 bases and J by 0 bases, leaving 10 bases between them. Germline CDR1 and CDR2: NNHDY and SYVADS. The CDR3 here is CASRRQPSAETLYF. The part of the CDR3 DNA that was read is TGTGCCAGCAGGAGACAACCTAGTGCAGAA.

This clone was counted only a few times. Gene names follow the mouse nomenclature. Sequencing ends 4 residues short of the CDR3 end; the germline J gene provides the rest. The chain employs TRBV13-2 and TRBJ2-7, with 7 bases that match TRBD1. This CDR3 has 16 residues. Trimming took 0 bases from V and 0 from J; bases not matched to a gene: 6. Germline V gene lookup returns CDR1 NNHNN and CDR2 SYGAGS (reference sequence). The sequenced CDR3 bases are TGTGCCAGCGGTGATGCAAGGGCAGGGGGCTCCTAT. Translating gives CASGDARAGGSY. The complete CDR3 reads CASGDARAGGSYEQYF.

In regard to this clone: Mouse gene names apply. The read comes to an end 3 residues before the CDR3 does, leaving the germline J gene to fill in the end. This specimen includes other DNA sequences encoding the same CDR3. The chain links TRBV19 to TRBJ1-6, with no clear D. TRBJ1-6 is annotated as an ORF whose role is uncertain. From germline, CDR1 is FNHDT and CDR2 SITEND (reference sequence). This CDR3 is built from 12 residues. V dropped 5 bases and J dropped 5 bases, with 5 bases sitting between them. CDR3 DNA (partial): TGTGCCAGCAGCCTTAATAATTCGCCC. Translated: CASSLNNSP. The full CDR3 protein reads CASSLNNSPLYF.

The sample holds a few counts of this clone. Gene names are mouse gene names. The read is 4 residues too short to cover the CDR3 end, so that end is filled in from the germline J gene. The chain uses TRBV13-3 and TRBJ1-1, with 9 bases that match TRBD1. Germline CDR1 is NNHDY and CDR2 is SYVADS. This CDR3 contains 14 residues. Unmatched junction bases numbered 5, after V lost 4 bases and J lost 4 bases. The covered CDR3 bases are TGTGCCAGCAGTCGGGACAGGGAGGGCACA. Amino acid sequence: CASSRDREGT. The CDR3 as a whole reads CASSRDREGTEVFF.

Comment on this clone: These gene names are mouse names. CDR3 bases read: TGTGCCAGCAGTGATCCAGGGGAAAGGGACACCGGG. This gives the protein CASSDPGERDTG. The whole CDR3 protein reads CASSDPGERDTGQLYF. This chain links TRBV13-3 with TRBJ2-2; the D gene is possibly TRBD1 (6 bases). The CDR3 end lies 4 residues beyond the end of the read and is filled in from the germline J gene. The CDR3 contains 16 residues. Per germline, CDR1 NNHDY and CDR2 SYVADS. The germline V and J ends were trimmed by 1 base and 3 bases, with 13 bases remaining between them.

This clone was seen a few times. Genes and germline are mouse. Sequencing ends 4 residues short of the CDR3 end; the germline J gene provides the rest. The chain carries TRBV13-3 and TRBJ2-2; 7 positions agree with TRBD1. Germline-derived CDR1 and CDR2 are NNHDY and SYVADS. The CDR3 is 15 amino acids. With 3 bases clipped from V and 0 bases from J, the junction kept 2 bases outside the gene matches. The CDR3 loop reads CASSATGSNTGQLYF. CDR3 DNA, as far as it was read: TGTGCCAGCAGTGCGACAGGGTCAAACACCGGG.

This clone was seen more than once but under ten times. The gene names here belong to mouse. The CDR3 bases that were read are TGTGCCAGCAGAACAGGGGAATATGCT. Protein sequence: CASRTGEYA. The CDR3 reads in full as CASRTGEYAEQFF. The rearrangement uses TRBV13-1 and TRBJ2-1; 7 bases map to TRBD1. The read comes to an end 4 residues before the CDR3 does, leaving the germline J gene to fill in the end. Trimming removed 5 bases from V and 4 bases from J; junction bases left unmatched: 3. The CDR3 contains 13 residues. Germline V gene sequence: CDR1 NSHNY, CDR2 SYGAGN.

As regards this clone: Germline and genes here are mouse. The CDR3 end falls 3 residues outside the read, so it is completed with the germline J gene. V gene TRBV5 combines with J gene TRBJ1-6; 8 bases are a match to TRBD1. TRBJ1-6 is known as an ORF, though its function is uncertain. CDR3 length: 16 residues. Germline assignment: CDR1 LGHNA and CDR2 YNLKQL (reference sequence). Unmatched junction bases numbered 1, after V lost 0 bases and J lost 3 bases. The CDR3: CASSQDTGGYNSPLYF. The covered CDR3 bases are TGTGCCAGCAGCCAAGATACAGGGGGCTATAATTCGCCC.

This clone was seen a handful of times. Gene names are the mouse ones. The read is 4 residues too short to cover the CDR3 end, so that end is filled in from the germline J gene. The chain recombines TRBV13-2 with TRBJ2-7; 9 nucleotides agree with TRBD1. The V gene end was trimmed by 0 bases and the J gene end by 1 base; junction bases not matched to a gene: 8. CDR1 is NNHNN and CDR2 is SYGAGS in the germline V gene (reference sequence). This CDR3 spans 17 amino acids. CDR3 DNA, as far as it was read: TGTGCCAGCGGTGATGCGAGGGGGGACAGGGCATCCTAT. As protein: CASGDARGDRASY. Given in full, the CDR3 is CASGDARGDRASYEQYF.

A few counts support this clone. The gene symbols are mouse symbols. The CDR3 goes on 4 residues after the read ends, and that part is filled in from the germline J gene. The gene calls are TRBV13-1 and TRBJ1-1; a weak D match, TRBD1 (6 bases). From germline, CDR1 is NSHNY and CDR2 SYGAGN. The CDR3 contains 12 residues. V was cut by 9 bases and J by 3 bases, with 12 bases left in between. CDR3 DNA, as far as it was read: TGTGCCACCCACGGGACATACACA. Translating it yields CATHGTYT. The entire CDR3 is CATHGTYTEVFF.

About this clone itself: The germline and genes are mouse ones. Sequencing ends 4 residues short of the CDR3 end; the germline J gene provides the rest. The identical CDR3 is also encoded by other nucleotide sequences in the sample. The V call is TRBV13-1, the J call TRBJ2-1; 8 bases agree with TRBD2. J was trimmed by 4 bases and V by 1 base; bases with no gene match: 1. Germline-derived CDR1 and CDR2 are NSHNY and SYGAGN. The CDR3 is made up of 14 amino acids. CDR3 bases read: TGTGCCAGCAGTGATACTGGGGGTTATGCT. This sequence encodes CASSDTGGYA. The CDR3 reads in full as CASSDTGGYAEQFF.

This clone was seen more than once but under ten times. Gene names denote mouse genes. The read comes to an end 4 residues before the CDR3 does, leaving the germline J gene to fill in the end. Other DNA sequences within the sample encode an identical CDR3. The chain links TRBV13-2 to TRBJ2-5, with 9 nucleotides matching TRBD1. CDR1 is NNHNN and CDR2 is SYGAGS in the germline V gene (reference sequence). This CDR3 comprises 15 residues. The sequenced CDR3 bases are TGTGCCAGCGGTGAGCCAACAGGGGGCCAGGAC. This translates into CASGEPTGGQD. The CDR3 as a whole reads CASGEPTGGQDTQYF.

This clone was detected ten times or more. Mouse names are used for the genes. The observed sequence ends 4 residues before the CDR3 terminus, with the missing tail filled in from the germline J gene. The gene calls are TRBV17 and TRBJ2-3, with 7 bases lining up with TRBD1. V trimming: 5 bases; J trimming: 0 bases; junction bases outside the gene matches: 5. This CDR3 has 15 amino acids. The germline CDR1 and CDR2 sequences are MNHDT and YYDKIL. The CDR3 bases that were read are TGTGCTAGCAGTCCTGACAGGGCAAGTGCAGAA. This codes for CASSPDRASAE. The whole CDR3 sequence is CASSPDRASAETLYF. The complete variable domain, with remaining parts taken from reference TRBV17 and TRBJ2-3, reads DTTVKQNPRYKLARVGKPVNLICSQTMNHDTMYWYQKKPNQAPKLLLFYYDKILNREADTFEKFQSSRPNNSFCSLYIGSAGLEYSAMYLCASSPDRASAETLYFGSGTRLTVL.

About this clone itself: Mouse names are used for the genes. The read stops 4 residues short of the end of the CDR3; the missing end is completed from the germline J gene. The rearrangement joins TRBV19 to TRBJ2-7; 9 nucleotides align to TRBD1. Germline values: CDR1 FNHDT, CDR2 SITEND (reference sequence). The CDR3 has 14 amino acids. The CDR3 spells CASSSGTGKYEQYF. Partial CDR3 DNA: TGTGCCAGCAGTTCCGGGACAGGGAAATAT. The full variable domain, its missing parts supplied by reference TRBV19 and TRBJ2-7, is GGIITQTPKFLIGQEGQKLTLKCQQNFNHDTMYWYRQDSGKGLRLIYYSITENDLQKGDLSEGYDASREKKSSFSLTVTSAQKNEMAVFLCASSSGTGKYEQYFGPGTRLTVL.

This clone was seen a handful of times. Gene names are mouse gene names. Read data end 4 residues before the CDR3 end; the end is taken from the germline J gene. Other nucleotide sequences from this sample produce the same CDR3. The chain joins TRBV13-1 to TRBJ2-3; D might be TRBD2 (7 bases). This CDR3 has 15 amino acids. Trimming took 3 bases from V and 1 from J, leaving 12 bases between them. CDR1 and CDR2 from the germline V gene are NSHNY and SYGAGN. The CDR3 reads CASSAPGGGAETLYF. CDR3 DNA (partial): TGTGCCAGCAGTGCCCCGGGGGGCGGTGCAGAA.

Worth noting for this clone: Germline and genes: mouse. The CDR3 is cut off 4 residues early in the read; its end comes from the germline J gene. The chain couples TRBV13-3 to TRBJ1-2, with no clear D. The CDR3 totals 13 residues. Germline V gene data show CDR1 as NNHDY and CDR2 as SYVADS. V lost 3 bases and J 4 bases, leaving 10 bases between the germline ends. CDR3 in amino acids: CASSAGVGSDYTF. The DNA read from the CDR3 is TGTGCCAGCAGTGCTGGGGTCGGCTCC.